This T cell receptor (beta chain) was sequenced for a study of T cells after yellow fever vaccination. The study made its TCR cDNA through 5'RACE template switching. That step introduced a universal primer site along with UMIs. Each CDR3 protein is one row after TCRdb ran MiXCR on the 5' RACE reads. The sample shows about 45,000 distinct CDR3 sequences, about 7% of them seen only once. J lost 6 bases, V lost 4 bases, and 6 bases had no gene match. The CDR3 runs to 15 residues. Germline CDR1 reads WSHSY; CDR2 reads SAAADI. Sequenced material: CD8+ T cells not binding an NS4B(214-222) dextramer, sorted from PBMCs, taken 45 days after the yellow fever booster vaccination. The receptor was isolated from a man younger than 40 who received the YFV17D yellow fever vaccine. This chain uses TRBV10-2 with TRBJ2-1, with 10 bases matching TRBD1. The CDR3 sequence: CASSAGTGAFNEQFF. The DNA of the CDR3 is TGCGCCAGCAGTGCCGGGACAGGGGCCTTCAATGAGCAGTTCTTC.